This is a list of T cell receptor beta chains from one sample in a study of CD8 T cells in ankylosing spondylitis. In TCRdb, the 5' RACE reads were re-called with MiXCR into one record per CDR3 protein. This repertoire shows around 890,000 distinct CDR3 sequences, 10% to 15% found once; its top ten account for just over 0.5%. Sequences were obtained from blood, either unsorted or a sorted T cell fraction (not recorded which). The receptors derive from a male donor with ankylosing spondylitis. The CDR3 runs from the conserved cysteine through the conserved F or W. The order of the fields is D gene, clone size, V gene, J gene, CDR3 DNA, CDR3 protein. A D gene is named only where the DNA matches it firmly. Only part of the rows carry a size: once, few, many, or a class if the clone is expanded.

TRBD1	few	TRBV7-3	TRBJ1-1	TGTGCCAGCAGCTTAAGGCGGGGACAGCGGACCCACACTGAAGCTTTCTTT	CASSLRRGQRTHTEAFF
.	few	TRBV3-1	TRBJ2-2	TGTGCCAGCAGCCGAGGGGGGCAGGGAGTCGGGGAGCTGTTTTTT	CASSRGGQGVGELFF
TRBD2	.	TRBV29-1	TRBJ2-3	TGCAGCGTTGGGCTAGCGGGTAGCACAGATACGCAGTATTTT	CSVGLAGSTDTQYF
.	few	TRBV3-1	TRBJ2-1	TGTGCCAGCAGCCAGTGGGGGTCATACAATGAGCAGTTCTTC	CASSQWGSYNEQFF
TRBD1	.	TRBV12-5	TRBJ2-1	TGTGCTAGTGGTTTGGTACCCGGGACAGGGGCAAGGAATGAGCAGTTCTTC	CASGLVPGTGARNEQFF
.	.	TRBV15	TRBJ2-7	TGTGCCACCAGCAAACCGCAGACCTACGAGCAGTACTTC	CATSKPQTYEQYF
.	.	TRBV15	TRBJ2-7	TGTGCCACCAGCAGAAATTTCTACGAGCAGTACTTC	CATSRNFYEQYF
.	few	TRBV7-2	TRBJ2-6	TGTGCCAGCAGCCCCCTGGCTGGGGCCAACGTCCTGACTTTC	CASSPLAGANVLTF
TRBD2	once	TRBV5-1	TRBJ2-2	TGCGCCAGCAGCCAGACCGGGACTAGAGATACCGGGGAGCTGTTTTTT	CASSQTGTRDTGELFF
TRBD2	many	TRBV7-2	TRBJ2-1	TGTGCCAGCAGCCGGGGGGGGTCAGTTAACAATGAGCAGTTCTTC	CASSRGGSVNNEQFF
TRBD1	.	TRBV20-1	TRBJ2-7	TGCAGTGCTGCACAGGGGGACGAGCAGTACTTC	CSAAQGDEQYF
TRBD1	.	TRBV6-5	TRBJ2-7	TGTGCCAGCAGTTTGGACGGGACAGGGGGCAACGAGCAGTACTTC	CASSLDGTGGNEQYF
TRBD2	.	TRBV27	TRBJ2-1	TGTGCCAGCAGTCACGGGAGGCTTGGTCCTAATGAGCAGTTCTTC	CASSHGRLGPNEQFF
.	.	TRBV12-3/TRBV12-4	TRBJ1-5	TGTGCCAGCAGTTTACGGAGCCAAGGTTCCCAGCATTTT	CASSLRSQGSQHF
TRBD1	.	TRBV7-9	TRBJ2-5	TGTGCCAGCATCCCAAAAGGACAGGGGGGATTCTTC	CASIPKGQGGFF
.	many	TRBV29-1	TRBJ2-5	TGCAGCGTTATGGACATTCCGTACCAAGAGACCCAGTACTTC	CSVMDIPYQETQYF
.	few	TRBV20-1	TRBJ2-7	TGCAGTGCTGCTGACGGGGGCAGGAACTACGAGCAGTACTTC	CSAADGGRNYEQYF